This T cell receptor (beta chain) was recovered during a study of beta chain features in type 1 diabetes. Points from the study as a whole: TCRB CDR3s were moderately but significantly shorter in Type 1 diabetes patients in all four CD4+ subsets. Any HLA type influence on TCRB rearrangement was left unresolved here.

Isolated RNA was reverse transcribed in full, so expressed TCRB transcripts were sequenced. Produced via immunoSEQ multiplex PCR; TCRdb's table is partial and in-frame only. The data hold 450,000 to 600,000 clones, with around 30% observed a single time. Sort purity for all populations was recorded as exceeding 98%. Germline V gene lookup returns CDR1 LGHNA and CDR2 YSLEER. This CDR3 spans 14 amino acids. V was pared by 0 bases and J by 6 bases, with 9 bases between. This clone has just a few counts. The antigen is not known. This chain joins TRBV4-3 and TRBJ2-1, with D maybe TRBD2 (6 bases). This TCR was sampled from a man between 18 and 29 years old in good health. Material for sequencing was naive CD4+ T cells from blood. The CDR3 region has the DNA TGCGCCAGCAGCCAAGAGGGACTGGTCAATGAGCAGTTCTTC. Translated, it gives CASSQEGLVNEQFF.